This T cell receptor beta chain was sequenced in a study of blood T cell repertoires in COVID-19. About the research overall: The United States, Italy and Spain supplied acute and convalescent COVID-19 samples.

Patients at the Seattle site were enrolled during active infection and followed longitudinally. As processed by the authors: Amplification of reference gene primers provided the estimated nucleated cell counts. Clones were sequenced by immunoSEQ multiplex PCR, and TCRdb holds only the in-frame ones, with some missing. From that table come the V and J calls and clone size; the DNA was used to work out D and trimming. Of tens of thousands of clones detected, around nine tenths appear once; the ten largest clones hold 0.37%. This TCR was recovered from a man between 50 and 59 years old with COVID-19, enrolled during active disease. Source material: peripheral blood.

The CDR3 DNA is TGTGCCAGCAGAGTGGGACTAGCGGGAGGGGTTGAGCAGTTCTTC. This gives the protein CASRVGLAGGVEQFF. The rearrangement uses TRBV6-5 and TRBJ2-1, with 16 nucleotides matching TRBD2. The junction had 5 bases not matched to a gene; V was cut back by 6 bases and J by 9 bases. The CDR3 has 15 residues. CDR1 is MNHEY and CDR2 is SVGAGI in the germline V gene.